The 14 T cell receptor beta chains below were found in one sample sequenced in a study of blood T cells in healthy people across ages. The authors ran a second PCR of about 6 to 11 cycles using a sample-barcoded 5' primer and a J-beta primer mix. TCRdb itself ran the 5' RACE reads through MiXCR, one entry per CDR3 protein. The table includes 650,000 or so distinct CDR3 sequences, 45% to 60% detected once. The sample taken for sequencing was blood. These receptors all come from a woman older than 75 in good health.

This clonotype has just a few counts. V usage is TRBV10-3 and J usage is TRBJ2-7; the match to TRBD2 covers 9 bases. Germline CDR1 is ENHRY and CDR2 is SYGVKD. After removal of 6 bases from V and 11 bases from J, the junction contained 8 bases not matched to a gene. This CDR3 comprises 12 residues. CDR3 sequence (DNA): TGTGCCATCAGGGACCCTAGCGGGATTAAGTACTTC. Translated, it gives CAIRDPSGIKYF.

The rearrangement joins TRBV6-6 to TRBJ2-1; 10 bases align to TRBD2. J gave up 10 bases and V 2 bases, and 11 bases lay outside the gene matches. CDR1 and CDR2 (germline): MNHNY, SVGAGI (reference sequence). The CDR3 spans 16 residues. CDR3 sequence: CASSYVGTSEILEQFF. CDR3 coding DNA: TGTGCCAGCAGTTACGTCGGGACTAGCGAAATCTTGGAGCAGTTCTTC.

This chain links TRBV6-5 with TRBJ1-1; the D gene is possibly TRBD1 (5 bases). Germline V gene sequence: CDR1 MNHEY, CDR2 SVGAGI. CDR3 size: 14 residues. Deletions cut 4 bases from V and 0 bases from J, with 9 bases between. CDR3 coding DNA: TGTGCCAGCAGTTCGGGACGATTGAACACTGAAGCTTTCTTT. It encodes CASSSGRLNTEAFF.

This clonotype occurred a few times. With a much larger clone just one base away, this may be a read error. This chain connects TRBV6-4 to TRBJ2-7; 13 positions agree with TRBD2. The V and J ends lost 5 bases and 7 bases, in that order; junction bases with no gene match: 8. The CDR3 has 15 amino acids. From germline, CDR1 is MRHNA and CDR2 SNTAGT. For the CDR3, the DNA is TGTGCCAGCAGTCCGACTAGCGGGGGGCACAATGAGCAGTACTTC. Translation: CASSPTSGGHNEQYF.

There are a few counts of this clonotype. The V and J genes are TRBV12-3 or TRBV12-4 and TRBJ1-5; TRBD1 agrees at 9 bases. The CDR3 has 17 amino acids. The V gene end was trimmed by 6 bases and the J gene end by 8 bases; junction bases not matched to a gene: 17. As DNA, the CDR3 is TGTGCCAGCAGACTCTACGAATTGGGACAGGGCGGGAAGCCCCAGCATTTT. Translating gives CASRLYELGQGGKPQHF.

A remark on this clonotype: This could be a read error, since a much larger clone is one nucleotide away. The CDR3 sequence is CSAASWTGGSNEQFF. CDR3 in DNA: TGCAGTGCTGCATCATGGACAGGGGGCTCCAATGAGCAGTTCTTC. The chain employs TRBV20-1 and TRBJ2-1; 11 bases are a match to TRBD1. Germline V lookup: CDR1 DFQATT, CDR2 SNEGSKA (reference sequence). The CDR3 has 15 residues. Germline trimming cut 5 bases from V and 6 bases from J; bases unmatched to any gene: 9.

This chain joins TRBV15 and TRBJ2-3; D call uncertain. V dropped 0 bases and J dropped 10 bases, with 11 bases sitting between them. The CDR3 extends over 13 amino acids. Germline V gene data show CDR1 as LNHNV and CDR2 as YYDKDF (reference sequence). The chain's CDR3 is CATSRDEQDPQYF. The CDR3 DNA sequence: TGTGCCACCAGCAGAGATGAGCAGGATCCGCAGTATTTT.

This clonotype turned up a few times. The chain combines TRBV20-1 with TRBJ1-5; no clear D. This CDR3 spans 14 amino acids. Germline V lookup: CDR1 DFQATT, CDR2 SNEGSKA (reference sequence). V lost 3 bases and J lost 1, with 10 bases in between. The CDR3 region is CSARTPGSNQPQHF. CDR3 sequence (DNA): TGCAGTGCTAGGACTCCCGGGAGCAATCAGCCCCAGCATTTT.

This sequence joins TRBV4-3 and TRBJ1-5; D is possibly TRBD1 (5 bases). This CDR3 region has 14 residues. CDR1 and CDR2 from the germline V gene are LGHNA and YSLEER. Between the trimmed V and J ends, which lost 1 base and 4 bases, there was a span of 8 bases. The DNA for the CDR3 is TGCGCCAGCAGCCAAGGGGACGGGAATCAGCCCCAGCATTTT. Its protein is CASSQGDGNQPQHF.

This chain uses TRBV12-3 or TRBV12-4 with TRBJ2-6, with D perhaps matching TRBD2 (6 bases). V dropped 7 bases and J dropped 0 bases, with 16 bases sitting between them. This CDR3 comprises 17 residues. The CDR3 loop is CASTAGGASSGANVLTF. The CDR3 DNA reads as TGTGCCAGCACCGCCGGGGGTGCGAGCTCTGGGGCCAACGTCCTGACTTTC.

This clonotype occurred once. This may be a read error: a much more frequent sequence differs by one nucleotide. The chain couples TRBV5-1 to TRBJ2-1; 11 nucleotides match TRBD2. The J call may be faulty, since TRBJ2-7 better matches the DNA end. The CDR3 runs to 17 residues. Per germline, CDR1 SGHRS and CDR2 YFSETQ. CDR3 region: CASSISGRASSYNEQYF. Here the CDR3 DNA reads TGCGCCAGCAGCATTAGCGGGAGGGCCAGCTCCTACAATGAGCAGTACTTC.

A word on this clonotype: This may come from a read error, since a much larger clone is one base off. The chain couples TRBV5-1 to TRBJ2-3; 7 bases align to TRBD2. V lost 4 bases and J lost 2; bases outside the gene matches: 10. There are 16 residues in the CDR3. Germline loops: CDR1 SGHRS, CDR2 YFSETQ. The CDR3: CASSLSGGAATDTQYF. CDR3 in DNA: TGCGCCAGCAGCCTCTCGGGAGGAGCGGCCACAGATACGCAGTATTTT.

The rearrangement uses TRBV28 and TRBJ2-7; 11 bases align to TRBD2. Trimming removed 5 bases from V and 3 bases from J; junction bases left unmatched: 6. The CDR3 sequence is 15 residues long. CDR1 is MDHEN, CDR2 SYDVKM, per germline. The CDR3 reads CASSPATSGNYEQYF. The CDR3 DNA is TGTGCCAGCAGTCCGGCGACTAGCGGGAACTACGAGCAGTACTTC.

This clonotype was picked up a small number of times. This chain connects TRBV5-6 to TRBJ2-3; tentative D call: TRBD2 (5 bases). The V gene's germline CDR1 is SGHDT and CDR2 YYEEEE. The CDR3 is 14 amino acids. The ends were cut back, 6 bases at V and 6 bases at J, with 17 bases in the middle. The CDR3: CASKPGIPSDTQYF. In DNA form, the CDR3 reads TGTGCCAGCAAACCCGGGATTCCTTCGGATACGCAGTATTTT.